The present TCR beta chain was sequenced within a study of CD8+ T cells in alopecia areata. Extracted RNA was reverse transcribed, and the resulting cDNA served as sequencing template. Assay: immunoSEQ multiplex PCR; the TCRdb copy retains only in-frame clones and omits some. Here the sample spans under 200,000 clones, 50% to 65% being singletons. The sample's treatment: oral pan-JAK inhibitor, 5-10 mg twice daily. The CDR3 has 17 amino acids. Trimming took 0 bases from V and 0 from J, leaving 12 bases between them. From germline, CDR1 is SGHRS and CDR2 YFSETQ. Sequenced material: CD4+ T cells sorted from blood, taken at week 24, from a patient treated with tofacitinib. The receptor was derived from a human donor with alopecia areata. The chain is built from TRBV5-1 and TRBJ1-4; D is undetermined. CDR3 residues: CASSLDPDPATNEKLFF. Here the CDR3 DNA reads TGCGCCAGCAGCTTGGATCCGGATCCTGCAACTAATGAAAAACTGTTTTTT.